This TCR beta chain is from a study of CXCR3-negative and CXCR3-positive naive CD8 T cells. Libraries of TRB cDNA were made by 5' RACE and carried UMIs. TCRdb re-called the 5' RACE reads, yielding one record per CDR3 amino acid sequence without DNA. The table for this sample gives 55,000 to 70,000 distinct CDR3 sequences. Study-level findings and limits: In naive cells, CXCR3-negative and CXCR3-positive subsets had similar TRBV-TRBJ usage; memory cells differed.

Concerning this clonotype itself: No antigen is known for it.

The CDR3 contains 15 residues. Germline loops: CDR1 DFQATT, CDR2 SNEGSKA (reference sequence). The sequence was collected from a human donor in good health. Some clones in this sample may be carry-over from other donors' samples. This chain connects TRBV20-1 to TRBJ2-2. The sequencing sample was made of memory CD8+ T cells from blood. The CDR3 reads CSARDLLAGSGELFF.